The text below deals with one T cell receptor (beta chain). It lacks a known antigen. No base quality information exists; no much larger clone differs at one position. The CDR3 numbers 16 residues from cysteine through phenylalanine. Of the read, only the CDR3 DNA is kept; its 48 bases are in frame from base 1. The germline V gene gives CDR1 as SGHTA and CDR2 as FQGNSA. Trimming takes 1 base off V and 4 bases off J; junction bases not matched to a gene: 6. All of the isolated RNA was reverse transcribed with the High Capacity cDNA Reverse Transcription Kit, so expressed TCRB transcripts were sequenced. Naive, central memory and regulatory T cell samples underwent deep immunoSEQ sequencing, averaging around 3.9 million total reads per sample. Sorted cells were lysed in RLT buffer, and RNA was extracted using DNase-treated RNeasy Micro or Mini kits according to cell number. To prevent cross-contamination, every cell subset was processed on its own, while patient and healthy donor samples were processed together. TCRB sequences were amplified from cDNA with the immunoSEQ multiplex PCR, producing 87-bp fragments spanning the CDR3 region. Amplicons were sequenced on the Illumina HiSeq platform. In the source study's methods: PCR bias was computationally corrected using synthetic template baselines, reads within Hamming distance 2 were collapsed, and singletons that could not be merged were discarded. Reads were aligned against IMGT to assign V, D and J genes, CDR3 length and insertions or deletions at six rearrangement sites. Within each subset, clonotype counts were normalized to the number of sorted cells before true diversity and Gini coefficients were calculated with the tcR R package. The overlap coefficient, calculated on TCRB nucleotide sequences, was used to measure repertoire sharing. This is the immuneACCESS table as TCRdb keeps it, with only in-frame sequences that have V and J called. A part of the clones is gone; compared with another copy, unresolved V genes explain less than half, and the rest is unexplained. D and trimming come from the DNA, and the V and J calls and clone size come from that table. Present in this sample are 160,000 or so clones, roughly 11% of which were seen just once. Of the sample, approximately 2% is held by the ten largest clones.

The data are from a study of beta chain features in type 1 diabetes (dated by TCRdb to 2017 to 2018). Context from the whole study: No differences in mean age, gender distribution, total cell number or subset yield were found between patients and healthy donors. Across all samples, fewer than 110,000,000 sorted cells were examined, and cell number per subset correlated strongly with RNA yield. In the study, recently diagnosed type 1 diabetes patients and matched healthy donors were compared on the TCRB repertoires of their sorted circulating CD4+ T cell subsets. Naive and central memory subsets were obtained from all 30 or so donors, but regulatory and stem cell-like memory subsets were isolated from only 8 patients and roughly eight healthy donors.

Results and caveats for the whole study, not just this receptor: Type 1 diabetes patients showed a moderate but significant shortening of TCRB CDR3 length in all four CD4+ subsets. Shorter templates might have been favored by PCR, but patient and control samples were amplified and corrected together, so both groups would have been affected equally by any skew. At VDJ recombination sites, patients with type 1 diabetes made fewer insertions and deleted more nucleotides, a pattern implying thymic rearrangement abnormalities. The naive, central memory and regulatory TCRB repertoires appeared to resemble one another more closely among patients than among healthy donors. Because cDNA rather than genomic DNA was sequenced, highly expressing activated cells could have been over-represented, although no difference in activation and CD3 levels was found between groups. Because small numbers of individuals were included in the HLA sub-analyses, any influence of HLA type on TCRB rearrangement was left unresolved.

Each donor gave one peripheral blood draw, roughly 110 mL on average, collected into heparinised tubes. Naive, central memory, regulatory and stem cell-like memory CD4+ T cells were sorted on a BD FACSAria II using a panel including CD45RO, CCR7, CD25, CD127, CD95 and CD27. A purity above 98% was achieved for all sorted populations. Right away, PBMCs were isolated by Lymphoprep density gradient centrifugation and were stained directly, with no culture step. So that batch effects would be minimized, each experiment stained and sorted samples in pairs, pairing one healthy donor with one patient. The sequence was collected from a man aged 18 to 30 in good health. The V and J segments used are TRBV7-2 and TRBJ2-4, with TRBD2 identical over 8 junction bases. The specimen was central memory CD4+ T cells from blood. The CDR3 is CASSLEVSGAKNIQYF. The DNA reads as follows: TGTGCCAGCAGCTTAGAGGTTAGCGGGGCGAAAAACATTCAGTACTTC.